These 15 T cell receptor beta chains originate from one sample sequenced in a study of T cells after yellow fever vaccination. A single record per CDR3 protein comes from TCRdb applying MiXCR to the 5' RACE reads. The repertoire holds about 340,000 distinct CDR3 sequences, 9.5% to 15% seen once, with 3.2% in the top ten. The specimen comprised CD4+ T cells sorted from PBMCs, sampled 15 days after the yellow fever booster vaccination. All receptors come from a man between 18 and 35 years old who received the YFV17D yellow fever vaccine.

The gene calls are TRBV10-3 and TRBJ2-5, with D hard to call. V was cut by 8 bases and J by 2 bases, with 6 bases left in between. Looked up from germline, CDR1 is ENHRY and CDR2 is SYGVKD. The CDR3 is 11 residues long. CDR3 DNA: TGTGCCATCCGGCAGCAAGAGACCCAGTACTTC. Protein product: CAIRQQETQYF.

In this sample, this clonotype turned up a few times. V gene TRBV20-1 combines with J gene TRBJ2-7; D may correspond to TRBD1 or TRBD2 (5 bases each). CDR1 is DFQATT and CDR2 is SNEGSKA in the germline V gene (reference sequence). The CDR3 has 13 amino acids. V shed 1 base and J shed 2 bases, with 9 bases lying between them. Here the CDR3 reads CSARGDGTYEQYV. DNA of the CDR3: TGCAGTGCTAGAGGGGACGGCACCTACGAGCAGTACGTC.

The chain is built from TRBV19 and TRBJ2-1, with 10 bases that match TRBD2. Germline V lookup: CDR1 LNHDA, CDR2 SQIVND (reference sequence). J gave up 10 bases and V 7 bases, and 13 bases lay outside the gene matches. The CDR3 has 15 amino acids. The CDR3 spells CASNRNSGGSWEQFF. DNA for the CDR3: TGTGCCAGTAACAGGAATAGCGGGGGGTCATGGGAGCAGTTCTTC.

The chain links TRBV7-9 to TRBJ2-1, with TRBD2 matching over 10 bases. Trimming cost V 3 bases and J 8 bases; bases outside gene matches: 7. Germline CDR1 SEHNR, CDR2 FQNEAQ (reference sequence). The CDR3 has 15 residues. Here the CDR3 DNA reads TGTGCCAGCAGCTTGAAGCGGGGGGGCCTCGATGAGCAGTTCTTC. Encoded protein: CASSLKRGGLDEQFF.

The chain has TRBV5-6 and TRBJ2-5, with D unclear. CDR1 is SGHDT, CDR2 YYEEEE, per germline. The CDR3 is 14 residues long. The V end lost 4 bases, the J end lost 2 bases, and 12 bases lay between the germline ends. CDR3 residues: CASSPPQVQETQYF. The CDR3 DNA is TGTGCCAGCAGCCCACCACAAGTACAAGAGACCCAGTACTTC.

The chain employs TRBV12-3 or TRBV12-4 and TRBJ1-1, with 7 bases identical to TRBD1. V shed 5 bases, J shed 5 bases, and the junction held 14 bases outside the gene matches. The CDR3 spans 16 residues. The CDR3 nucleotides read TGTGCCAGCAGTCAGGAGCAGGGGGTGAGCCAGACTGAAGCTTTCTTT. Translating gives CASSQEQGVSQTEAFF.

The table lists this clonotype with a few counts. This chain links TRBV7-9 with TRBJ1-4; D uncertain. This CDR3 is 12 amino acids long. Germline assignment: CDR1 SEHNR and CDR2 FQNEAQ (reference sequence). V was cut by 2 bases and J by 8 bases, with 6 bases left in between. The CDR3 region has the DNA TGTGCCAGCAGCTTAAGACACGAAAAACTGTTTTTT. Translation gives CASSLRHEKLFF.

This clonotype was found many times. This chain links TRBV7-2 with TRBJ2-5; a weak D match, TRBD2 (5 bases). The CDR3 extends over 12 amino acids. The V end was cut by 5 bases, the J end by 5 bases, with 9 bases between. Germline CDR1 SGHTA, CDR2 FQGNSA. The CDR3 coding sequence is TGTGCCAGCAGCCGCCCGGGGGAGACCCAGTACTTC. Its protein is CASSRPGETQYF. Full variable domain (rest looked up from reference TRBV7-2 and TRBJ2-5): GAGVSQSPSNKVTEKGKDVELRCDPISGHTALYWYRQSLGQGLEFLIYFQGNSAPDKSGLPSDRFSAERTGGSVSTLTIQRTQQEDSAVYLCASSRPGETQYFGPGTRLLVL.

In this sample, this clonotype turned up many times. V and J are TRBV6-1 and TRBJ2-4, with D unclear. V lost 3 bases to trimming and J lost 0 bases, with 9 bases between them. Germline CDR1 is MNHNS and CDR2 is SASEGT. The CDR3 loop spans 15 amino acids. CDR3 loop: CASSDFGSAKNIQYF. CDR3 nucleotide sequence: TGTGCCAGCAGTGATTTTGGGTCAGCCAAAAACATTCAGTACTTC.

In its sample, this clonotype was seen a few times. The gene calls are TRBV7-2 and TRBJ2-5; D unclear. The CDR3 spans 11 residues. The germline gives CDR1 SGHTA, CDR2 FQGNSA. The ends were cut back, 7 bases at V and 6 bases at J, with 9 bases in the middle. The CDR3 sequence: CASTLGKTQYF. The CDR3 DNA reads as TGTGCCAGCACCCTGGGGAAGACCCAGTACTTC. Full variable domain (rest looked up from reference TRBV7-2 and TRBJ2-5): GAGVSQSPSNKVTEKGKDVELRCDPISGHTALYWYRQSLGQGLEFLIYFQGNSAPDKSGLPSDRFSAERTGGSVSTLTIQRTQQEDSAVYLCASTLGKTQYFGPGTRLLVL.

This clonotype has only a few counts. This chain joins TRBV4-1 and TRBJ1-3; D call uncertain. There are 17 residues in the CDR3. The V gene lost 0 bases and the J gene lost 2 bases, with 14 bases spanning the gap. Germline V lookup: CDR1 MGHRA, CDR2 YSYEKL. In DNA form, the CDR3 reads TGCGCCAGCAGCCAAGATACGGCCGCTTCGGCTGGAAACACCATATATTTT. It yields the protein CASSQDTAASAGNTIYF.

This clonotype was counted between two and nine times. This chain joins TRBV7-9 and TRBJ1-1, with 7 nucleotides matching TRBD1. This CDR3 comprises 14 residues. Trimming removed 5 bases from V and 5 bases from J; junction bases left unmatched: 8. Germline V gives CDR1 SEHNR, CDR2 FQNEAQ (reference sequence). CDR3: CASSDRVRMTEAFF. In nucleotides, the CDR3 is TGTGCCAGCAGCGACAGGGTACGAATGACTGAAGCTTTCTTT.

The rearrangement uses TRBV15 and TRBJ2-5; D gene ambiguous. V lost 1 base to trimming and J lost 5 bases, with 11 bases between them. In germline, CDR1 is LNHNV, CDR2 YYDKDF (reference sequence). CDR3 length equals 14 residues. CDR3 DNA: TGTGCCACCAGCAGAGGGCAGGATGGCGAGACCCAGTACTTC. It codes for CATSRGQDGETQYF. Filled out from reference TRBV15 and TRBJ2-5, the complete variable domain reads DAMVIQNPRYQVTQFGKPVTLSCSQTLNHNVMYWYQQKSSQAPKLLFHYYDKDFNNEADTPDNFQSRRPNTSFCFLDIRSPGLGDTAMYLCATSRGQDGETQYFGPGTRLLVL.

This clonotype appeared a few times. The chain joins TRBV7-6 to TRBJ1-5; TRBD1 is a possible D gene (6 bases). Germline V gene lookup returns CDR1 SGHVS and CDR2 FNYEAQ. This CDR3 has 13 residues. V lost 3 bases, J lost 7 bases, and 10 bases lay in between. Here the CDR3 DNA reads TGTGCCAGCAGCTTTGGACAGCTCCAGCCCCAGCATTTT. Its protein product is CASSFGQLQPQHF.

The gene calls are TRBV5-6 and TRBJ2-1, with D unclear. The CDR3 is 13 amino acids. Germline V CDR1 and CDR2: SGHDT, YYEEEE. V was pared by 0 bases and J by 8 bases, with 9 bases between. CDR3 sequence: CASSLVYWDEQFF. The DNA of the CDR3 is TGTGCCAGCAGCTTGGTGTACTGGGATGAGCAGTTCTTC.